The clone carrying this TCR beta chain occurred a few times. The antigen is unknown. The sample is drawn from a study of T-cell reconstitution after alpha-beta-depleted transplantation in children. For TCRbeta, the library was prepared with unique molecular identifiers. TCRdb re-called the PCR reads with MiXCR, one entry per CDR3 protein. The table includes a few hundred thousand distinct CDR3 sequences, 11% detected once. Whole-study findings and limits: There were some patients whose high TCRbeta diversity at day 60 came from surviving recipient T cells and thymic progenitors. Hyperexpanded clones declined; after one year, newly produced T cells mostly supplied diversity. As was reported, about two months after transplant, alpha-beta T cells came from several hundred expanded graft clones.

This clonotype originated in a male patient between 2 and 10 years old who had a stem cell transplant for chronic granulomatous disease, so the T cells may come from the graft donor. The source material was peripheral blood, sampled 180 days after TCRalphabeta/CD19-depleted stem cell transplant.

The chain's CDR3 is CASKEISGKASYEQYF. CDR3 in DNA: TGTGCCAGCAAGGAAATTAGCGGGAAGGCGTCCTACGAGCAGTACTTC. This chain joins TRBV5-6 and TRBJ2-7; the match to TRBD2 covers 8 bases. V gave up 6 bases and J gave up 1 base; unmatched junction bases: 12. Germline CDR1 and CDR2: SGHDT and YYEEEE. This CDR3 has 16 residues.